The next 21 T cell receptor beta chains were all read from a single sample in a study of T cells in Graves' hyperthyroidism and ophthalmopathy (dated by TCRdb to about 2019). The protocol used for the library was multiplex PCR. Instrument used: Illumina HiSeq 2000. The TCR beta CDR3 regions were amplified from RNA transcripts. The first round of RT-PCR for the TCR CDR3 was performed with the HTBI primer set and the Qiagen OneStep RT-PCR kit. The public reads were quality trimmed at Q25 with fastp and then assembled into clones with MiXCR by TCRdb, keeping productive beta chains. Merged by CDR3 protein, the rows form single entries marked with the most common genes and DNA. Recorded for this sample are a few hundred thousand distinct CDR3 sequences; about 16% of them occurred a single time. The ten biggest clones cover 25% to 30% of the sample. The specimen was blood. The receptors here all came from a woman aged 25 to 39 with Graves' ophthalmopathy.

The rearrangement uses TRBV15 and TRBJ2-7, with D maybe TRBD2 (5 bases). There are 15 residues in the CDR3. The V end was cut by 3 bases, the J end by 0 bases, with 12 bases between. CDR1 LNHNV and CDR2 YYDKDF come from the germline V gene (reference sequence). The DNA of the CDR3 is TGTGCCACCAGCAGCAGGACTCCTTTCTCCTACGAGCAGTACTTC. It encodes CATSSRTPFSYEQYF.

Many counts were recorded for this clonotype. The gene calls are TRBV11-2 and TRBJ2-4; D possibly corresponds to TRBD2 (5 bases). Between the trimmed V and J ends, which lost 5 bases and 0 bases, there was a span of 14 bases. This CDR3 has 16 amino acids. CDR1 SGHAT and CDR2 FQNNGV come from the germline V gene. CDR3 DNA: TGTGCCAGCAGCATCCCCATCGGGGTAGCCAAAAACATTCAGTACTTC. This translates into CASSIPIGVAKNIQYF.

Ten or more counts support this clonotype. The chain combines TRBV24-1 with TRBJ1-5, with 12 bases identical to TRBD1. Per the germline V gene, CDR1 is KGHDR and CDR2 is SFDVKD. This CDR3 contains 16 residues. The ends lost 4 bases at V and 7 bases at J; junction bases unmatched: 7. The CDR3 reads CATSDPGTGGEQPQHF. In nucleotides, the CDR3 is TGTGCCACCAGTGACCCTGGGACAGGGGGCGAACAGCCCCAGCATTTT.

This clonotype was recorded at least ten times. This rearrangement joins TRBV7-2 to TRBJ1-4; TRBD1 matches at 7 bases. The CDR3 is made up of 16 amino acids. Trimming cost V 2 bases and J 2 bases; bases outside gene matches: 5. The V gene's germline CDR1 is SGHTA and CDR2 FQGNSA. The CDR3 nucleotides are TGTGCCAGCAGCTTATGGGGGACAGTTACTAATGAAAAACTGTTTTTT. It translates to CASSLWGTVTNEKLFF.

This clonotype was seen ten or more times. The chain has TRBV12-3 or TRBV12-4 and TRBJ2-7; D possibly corresponds to TRBD1 (6 bases). Trimming cost V 6 bases and J 3 bases, with 15 bases left between them. CDR3 size: 14 residues. The CDR3 region is CASSTRDINYEQYF. The CDR3 DNA is TGTGCCAGCAGCACGAGGGACATAAACTACGAGCAGTACTTC.

In its sample, this clonotype was seen many times. The CDR3 bases are TGTGCCAGCAGTTTAGTCCTACAGGGCTCCTACGAGCAGTACTTC. This sequence encodes CASSLVLQGSYEQYF. The chain joins TRBV28 to TRBJ2-7, with TRBD1 as a possible D gene (6 bases). The V gene lost 2 bases and the J gene lost 0 bases, with 11 bases spanning the gap. The CDR3 spans 15 residues. Germline loops: CDR1 MDHEN, CDR2 SYDVKM.

This clonotype was seen only a few times. The V gene is TRBV19, the J gene TRBJ2-1, with TRBD2 matching over 13 bases. The J segment lost 9 bases and the V segment lost 2 bases, leaving 7 bases of the junction unmatched. The germline gives CDR1 LNHDA, CDR2 SQIVND (reference sequence). CDR3 size: 16 residues. This CDR3 is CASSIWGTSGTLEQFF. Written as DNA, the CDR3 is TGTGCCAGTAGTATATGGGGGACTAGCGGGACCCTTGAGCAGTTCTTC.

The sample holds many counts of this clonotype. The chain couples TRBV7-3 to TRBJ2-3; D gene uncertain. V gave up 1 base and J gave up 6 bases, with 8 bases separating them. Germline V gene sequence: CDR1 SGHTA, CDR2 FQGTGA. CDR3 length: 13 amino acids. The CDR3 DNA sequence: TGTGCCAGCAGCTTAAGTCCCACGGATACGCAGTATTTT. Amino acids: CASSLSPTDTQYF.

The gene calls are TRBV14 and TRBJ1-6; D remains ambiguous. Germline V gives CDR1 SGHDN, CDR2 FVKESK. Trimming pared 1 base from V and 5 bases from J, leaving 3 bases between. The CDR3 has 13 residues. The CDR3 protein is CASSQADNSPLHF. CDR3 in DNA: TGTGCCAGCAGCCAAGCGGATAATTCACCCCTCCACTTT.

The genes are TRBV6-1 and TRBJ2-3, with 7 bases that match TRBD2. The CDR3 has 14 residues. Germline lookup yields CDR1 MNHNS and CDR2 SASEGT. Germline trimming cut 5 bases from V and 7 bases from J; bases unmatched to any gene: 9. CDR3 residues: CASSFTTSSNTQYF. The CDR3 DNA is TGTGCCAGCAGTTTTACGACTAGCTCAAATACGCAGTATTTT.

This clonotype was observed at least ten times. This chain's CDR3 is CASSRTTGGASSYEQYF. The CDR3 coding sequence is TGTGCCAGCAGCCGCACAACAGGGGGCGCAAGCTCCTACGAGCAGTACTTC. The rearrangement joins TRBV7-9 to TRBJ2-7, with 9 bases fitting TRBD1. CDR3 size: 17 residues. Germline V lookup: CDR1 SEHNR, CDR2 FQNEAQ (reference sequence). The junction had 11 bases not matched to a gene; V was cut back by 5 bases and J by 0 bases.

This chain uses TRBV20-1 with TRBJ2-5; 7 bases agree with TRBD2. Per the germline V gene, CDR1 is DFQATT and CDR2 is SNEGSKA (reference sequence). The CDR3 consists of 12 residues. J was trimmed by 1 base and V by 7 bases; bases with no gene match: 3. The DNA for the CDR3 is TGCAGTGGGTCGGGGGGCCAAGAGACCCAGTACTTC. Its protein product is CSGSGGQETQYF.

The sample holds many counts of this clonotype. This rearrangement joins TRBV30 to TRBJ1-2; D is ambiguous. There are 14 residues in the CDR3. V shed 6 bases and J shed 2 bases, with 16 bases lying between them. Germline CDR1 and CDR2: GTSNPN and SVGIG (reference sequence). CDR3 sequence reads: CACNEIWLNYGYTF. The CDR3 coding sequence is TGTGCCTGCAACGAGATTTGGTTAAACTATGGCTACACCTTC.

The chain uses TRBV27 and TRBJ1-2, with TRBD1 as a possible D gene (5 bases). Germline assignment: CDR1 MNHEY and CDR2 SMNVEV (reference sequence). This CDR3 comprises 13 residues. With 6 bases removed from V and 5 bases from J, the gap between germline ends came to 13 bases. The chain's CDR3 is CASSPTDRYGYTF. For the CDR3, the DNA is TGTGCCAGCAGCCCGACCGACAGATATGGCTACACCTTC.

The genes are TRBV4-3 and TRBJ2-4; 10 bases map to TRBD1. Germline lookup yields CDR1 LGHNA and CDR2 YSLEER. There are 15 residues in the CDR3. Trimming at V came to 0 bases and at J to 9 bases, leaving 5 bases not matched to a gene. The CDR3 loop reads CASSQDTGQGTIQYF. The CDR3 DNA is TGCGCCAGCAGCCAAGACACGGGACAGGGGACCATTCAGTACTTC.

This clonotype has at least ten counts. The chain links TRBV18 to TRBJ2-5, with D perhaps TRBD2 (5 bases). The CDR3 has 14 amino acids. Trimming shortened V by 0 bases and J by 2 bases, and 7 bases separated the two germline ends. Germline assignment: CDR1 KGHSH and CDR2 LQKENI. The CDR3 is CASSPPQRQETQYF. The CDR3 region has the DNA TGTGCCAGCTCACCACCACAGCGGCAAGAGACCCAGTACTTC.

V usage is TRBV9 and J usage is TRBJ1-2, with a weak D call TRBD1 (6 bases). Germline values: CDR1 SGDLS, CDR2 YYNGEE. The CDR3 is 14 residues long. V was shortened by 0 bases and J by 5 bases, with 11 bases between the two germline ends. The CDR3 nucleotides are TGTGCCAGCAGCGTAGCTACAGGGTATTATGGCTACACCTTC. It translates to CASSVATGYYGYTF. The variable domain in full, with the rest retrieved from reference TRBV9 and TRBJ1-2, is DSGVTQTPKHLITATGQRVTLRCSPRSGDLSVYWYQQSLDQGLQFLIQYYNGEERAKGNILERFSAQQFPDLHSELNLSSLELGDSALYFCASSVATGYYGYTFGSGTRLTVV.

This clonotype came up many times. The V call is TRBV5-1, the J call TRBJ2-1, with 12 bases identical to TRBD2. Germline V lookup: CDR1 SGHRS, CDR2 YFSETQ. The V and J ends lost 3 bases and 9 bases, in that order; junction bases with no gene match: 13. The CDR3 covers 17 residues. CDR3 region: CASSSLLRTSGIGEQFF. As DNA, the CDR3 is TGCGCCAGCAGCTCCTTATTACGGACTAGCGGGATCGGTGAGCAGTTCTTC.

This clonotype was counted a few times. CDR3 sequence reads: CATSDFYVTNTEAFF. The CDR3 nucleotides are TGTGCCACCAGTGATTTTTATGTTACGAACACTGAAGCTTTCTTT. The chain combines TRBV24-1 with TRBJ1-1; no firm D call. Germline V gives CDR1 KGHDR, CDR2 SFDVKD. V was trimmed by 1 base and J by 1 base, leaving 9 bases between them. The CDR3 sequence is 15 residues long.

J is TRBJ2-4 and V is TRBV7-9; TRBD2 matches at 10 bases. From germline, CDR1 is SEHNR and CDR2 FQNEAQ (reference sequence). With V trimmed by 3 bases and J by 0 bases, 11 bases remained unmatched. The CDR3 is made up of 19 amino acids. In DNA form, the CDR3 reads TGTGCCAGCAGCTTTGGAGAGCGGGAGGGGAGCCTAGCCAAAAACATTCAGTACTTC. This encodes CASSFGEREGSLAKNIQYF. Combining the CDR3 with reference TRBV7-9 and TRBJ2-4 gives the whole variable domain DTGVSQNPRHKITKRGQNVTFRCDPISEHNRLYWYRQTLGQGPEFLTYFQNEAQLEKSRLLSDRFSAERPKGSFSTLEIQRTEQGDSAMYLCASSFGEREGSLAKNIQYFGAGTRLSVL.

J is TRBJ1-6 and V is TRBV4-3; 8 positions match TRBD1. With 2 bases clipped from V and 6 bases from J, the junction kept 6 bases outside the gene matches. The CDR3 totals 16 residues. Germline V lookup: CDR1 LGHNA, CDR2 YSLEER. CDR3 sequence (DNA): TGCGCCAGCAGCCAATGGACAGGGTCGAGTAATTCACCCCTCCACTTT. As protein: CASSQWTGSSNSPLHF.